The source of this T cell receptor beta chain is a study of cytomegalovirus exposure and HLA in healthy donors. The PCR was carried out with 60 Vbeta primers and 13 Jbeta primers. Here immunoSEQ multiplex PCR was the method, and the copy in TCRdb shows in-frame clones only, minus some. Of about 150,000 clones in the sample, about 85% are singletons; the top ten hold around 2%. The ends were cut back, 4 bases at V and 4 bases at J, with 17 bases in the middle. Per germline, CDR1 MNHEY and CDR2 SMNVEV (reference sequence). The CDR3 runs to 16 residues. The source of this sequence is a woman aged 18-30 years in good health and CMV-seronegative. The chain uses TRBV27 and TRBJ2-1, with D possibly TRBD2 on 5 matching bases. Sequencing was performed on PBMCs. CDR3 loop: CASSSPPREKYNEQFF. CDR3 nucleotide sequence: TGTGCCAGCAGTTCCCCGCCGAGGGAAAAATACAATGAGCAGTTCTTC.